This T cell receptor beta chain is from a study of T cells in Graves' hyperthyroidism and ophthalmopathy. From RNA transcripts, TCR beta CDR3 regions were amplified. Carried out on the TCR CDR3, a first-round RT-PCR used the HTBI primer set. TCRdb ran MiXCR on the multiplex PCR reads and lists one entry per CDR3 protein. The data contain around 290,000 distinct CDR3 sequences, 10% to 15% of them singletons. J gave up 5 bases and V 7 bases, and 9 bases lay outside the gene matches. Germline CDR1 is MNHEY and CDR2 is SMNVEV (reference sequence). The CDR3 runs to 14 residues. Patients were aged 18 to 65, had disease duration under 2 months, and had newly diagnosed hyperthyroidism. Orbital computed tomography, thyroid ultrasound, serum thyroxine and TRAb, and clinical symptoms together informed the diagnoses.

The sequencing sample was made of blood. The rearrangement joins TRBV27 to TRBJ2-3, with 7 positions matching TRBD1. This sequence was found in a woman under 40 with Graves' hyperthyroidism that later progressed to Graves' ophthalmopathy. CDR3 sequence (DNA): TGTGCCAGCACCCCCTCGACAGGGTTAGATACGCAGTATTTT. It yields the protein CASTPSTGLDTQYF.